These 16 T cell receptor beta chains came from one sample sequenced in a study of early T cells in non-severe SARS-CoV-2 infection. Via MiXCR, TCRdb re-called the 5' RACE reads, giving one row per CDR3 protein. The sample has 30,000 to 40,000 distinct CDR3 sequences; about 5% are singletons. The material sequenced was whole blood. All receptors derive from an adult who was a healthcare worker with PCR-confirmed SARS-CoV-2 infection or an uninfected control (not recorded which).

This clonotype has a count of ten or more. At one end, the junction sequence differs from germline, possibly due to a read error. The V and J genes are TRBV29-1 and TRBJ2-1; 12 bases map to TRBD2. The CDR3 consists of 14 residues. CDR1 SQVTM and CDR2 ANQGSEA come from the germline V gene. The CDR3 region is CSAELAGGYNEQFF. DNA for the CDR3: TGCAGCGCTGAACTAGCGGGGGGTTACAATGAGCAGTTCTTC.

J is TRBJ1-6 and V is TRBV6-5, with D possibly TRBD1 on 5 matching bases. The CDR3 length is 15 residues. Per germline, CDR1 MNHEY and CDR2 SVGAGI. Trimming cost V 5 bases and J 5 bases, with 13 bases left between them. CDR3 amino acids: CASSITGPNNSPLHF. The CDR3, as DNA: TGTGCCAGCAGTATCACGGGGCCTAATAATTCACCCCTCCACTTT.

This clonotype was detected a few times. The CDR3 nucleotides read TGTGCCAGCAGCCAAGAGGGGTCCAACAATGAGCAGTTCTTC. As protein: CASSQEGSNNEQFF. The chain carries TRBV3-1 and TRBJ2-1; no definite D call. V lost 0 bases, J lost 5 bases, and 8 bases lay in between. CDR3 length: 14 amino acids. Germline values: CDR1 LGHDT, CDR2 YNNKEL (reference sequence).

This clonotype was detected only a few times. The gene calls are TRBV5-6 and TRBJ1-5; a possible D gene is TRBD1 (5 bases). The germline gives CDR1 SGHDT, CDR2 YYEEEE. Trimming cost V 3 bases and J 6 bases, with 16 bases left between them. CDR3 length: 15 residues. This CDR3 reads CASSSRTGVRQPQHF. CDR3 nucleotide sequence: TGTGCCAGCAGCTCCCGAACGGGGGTGCGTCAGCCCCAGCATTTT.

There are a few counts of this clonotype. The rearrangement joins TRBV3-1 to TRBJ2-3; 7 nucleotides line up with TRBD2. Germline V gene data show CDR1 as LGHDT and CDR2 as YNNKEL (reference sequence). Trimming took 4 bases from V and 0 from J; bases not matched to a gene: 10. The CDR3 is 17 amino acids. The CDR3 DNA reads as TGTGCCAGCAGCCCGAGCGGGGACTTGCCTAGCACAGATACGCAGTATTTT. It encodes CASSPSGDLPSTDTQYF.

This clonotype appeared a few times. The chain carries TRBV20-1 and TRBJ1-3, with D unclear. The V end was cut by 5 bases, the J end by 4 bases, with 9 bases between. The germline V gene encodes CDR1 DFQATT and CDR2 SNEGSKA (reference sequence). The CDR3 length is 12 residues. CDR3 protein: CSAFRQGNTIYF. DNA for the CDR3: TGCAGTGCTTTCAGACAAGGAAACACCATATATTTT.

This clonotype was counted only a few times. CDR3 nucleotides: TGTGCCAGCAGTTACTCTTCTCGGTACGAGCAGTACTTC. Translated: CASSYSSRYEQYF. This chain uses TRBV6-2 or TRBV6-3 with TRBJ2-7; unclear D gene. Per the germline V gene, CDR1 is MNHEY and CDR2 is SVGEGT. V was shortened by 0 bases and J by 4 bases, with 7 bases between the two germline ends. The CDR3 loop spans 13 amino acids.

This clonotype was picked up many times. The junction does not match germline at one end; this may be a read error. This rearrangement joins TRBV9 to TRBJ2-7, with TRBD1 matching over 9 bases. The CDR3 is 13 residues long. CDR1 and CDR2 from the germline V gene are SGDLS and YYNGEE. The CDR3 is CASSSSPGTGFTF. The CDR3, as DNA: TGTGCCAGCTCCTCAAGCCCCGGGACAGGGTTTACCTTC. Looking up the rest from reference TRBV9 and TRBJ2-7 gives the full variable domain: DSGVTQTPKHLITATGQRVTLRCSPRSGDLSVYWYQQSLDQGLQFLIQYYNGEERAKGNILERFSAQQFPDLHSELNLSSLELGDSALYFCASSSSPGTGFTFGPGTRLTVT.

This clonotype has more than one count but fewer than ten. This chain joins TRBV15 and TRBJ2-7; TRBD1 matches at 8 bases. Germline CDR1 is LNHNV and CDR2 is YYDKDF (reference sequence). The V segment lost 0 bases and the J segment 0 bases; nucleotides outside the gene matches: 7. The CDR3 runs to 17 residues. CDR3 sequence (DNA): TGTGCCACCAGCAGAGAAATGACAGGGGTCAACTCCTACGAGCAGTACTTC. It yields the protein CATSREMTGVNSYEQYF.

This clonotype was detected many times. The chain combines TRBV20-1 with TRBJ2-7; D might be TRBD1 (6 bases). Trimming left V 1 base short and J 6 bases short, with 19 bases between. Germline V lookup: CDR1 DFQATT, CDR2 SNEGSKA (reference sequence). The CDR3 runs to 15 residues. The CDR3 bases are TGCAGTGCTAGAGCCTTCCGGGACACCTACCCCGAGCAGTACTTC. As protein: CSARAFRDTYPEQYF.

The genes are TRBV20-1 and TRBJ1-6; 10 bases are shared with TRBD1. CDR3 length: 14 amino acids. The junction had 4 bases not matched to a gene; V was cut back by 5 bases and J by 6 bases. Germline V gene data show CDR1 as DFQATT and CDR2 as SNEGSKA (reference sequence). CDR3: CSASRQGANSPLHF. The DNA of the CDR3 is TGCAGTGCTTCCAGACAGGGGGCTAATTCACCCCTCCACTTT.

This clonotype turned up a few times. The chain links TRBV29-1 to TRBJ2-3; 7 positions match TRBD1. Losses at the gene ends were 0 bases for V and 8 bases for J; bases not matched to a gene: 5. The CDR3 extends over 13 amino acids. The germline V gene has CDR1 SQVTM and CDR2 ANQGSEA. The DNA of the CDR3 is TGCAGCGTTGAAGAAACAGGGGCAGGTACGCAGTATTTT. It specifies CSVEETGAGTQYF.

This clonotype was seen at least ten times. The V and J genes are TRBV7-6 and TRBJ1-1, with TRBD1 as a possible D gene (6 bases). Trimming stripped 5 bases from V and 7 bases from J, with 17 bases between. CDR1 is SGHVS and CDR2 is FNYEAQ in the germline V gene. This CDR3 has 14 residues. The CDR3 loop is CASSPRGAGFEAFF. In nucleotides, the CDR3 is TGTGCCAGCAGCCCACGGGGGGCTGGTTTTGAAGCTTTCTTT.

There are many counts of this clonotype. The chain combines TRBV19 with TRBJ2-3; 7 nucleotides line up with TRBD2. Trimming cost V 1 base and J 0 bases; bases outside gene matches: 7. The CDR3 consists of 17 residues. Per germline, CDR1 LNHDA and CDR2 SQIVND (reference sequence). This CDR3 is CASSIARQRGSTDTQYF. DNA for the CDR3: TGTGCCAGTAGTATAGCACGCCAGCGGGGAAGCACAGATACGCAGTATTTT. Together with reference TRBV19 and TRBJ2-3, the CDR3 gives the full variable domain: DGGITQSPKYLFRKEGQNVTLSCEQNLNHDAMYWYRQDPGQGLRLIYYSQIVNDFQKGDIAEGYSVSREKKESFPLTVTSAQKNPTAFYLCASSIARQRGSTDTQYFGPGTRLTVL.

This clonotype was counted many times. The V call is TRBV7-9, the J call TRBJ1-4; D might be TRBD1 (5 bases). Per germline, CDR1 SEHNR and CDR2 FQNEAQ (reference sequence). V gave up 5 bases and J gave up 5 bases, with 12 bases separating them. This CDR3 spans 14 amino acids. CDR3 protein: CASSHRGSNEKLFF. CDR3 sequence (DNA): TGTGCCAGCAGCCATCGGGGCTCGAATGAAAAACTGTTTTTT. Complete variable domain (other parts from reference TRBV7-9 and TRBJ1-4): DTGVSQNPRHKITKRGQNVTFRCDPISEHNRLYWYRQTLGQGPEFLTYFQNEAQLEKSRLLSDRFSAERPKGSFSTLEIQRTEQGDSAMYLCASSHRGSNEKLFFGSGTQLSVL.

This clonotype has at least ten counts. The J gene is TRBJ2-1, the V gene TRBV2; 10 nucleotides agree with TRBD1. CDR3 length: 12 amino acids. V lost 7 bases, J lost 7 bases, and 1 base stayed unmatched. Germline CDR1 is SNHLY and CDR2 is FYNNEI. The CDR3 region has the DNA TGTGCCAGCAAGGACAGGGGGAATGAGCAGTTCTTC. Its protein product is CASKDRGNEQFF.